These T cell receptor beta chains were read from a single sample in a study of T cell changes during pregnancy in multiple sclerosis. The data were produced by immunoSEQ multiplex PCR, yet TCRdb's version contains in-frame clones alone and is incomplete. The sample lists approximately 74,000 clones, about nine tenths seen once, with approximately 3.3% in the top ten. The sample in question was peripheral blood, obtained before pregnancy. All receptors come from a female donor with multiple sclerosis, enrolled in a pregnancy study. Each CDR3 is given with its conserved first and last residue. D genes are given only for firm matches. Clone size is stated in some rows and not others, as once, few, many or a class when expanded.

j_gene,d_gene,v_gene,len,abundance,CDR3aa,CDR3nt
TRBJ2-2,TRBD2,TRBV19,14,NA,CASVAGGNTGELFF,TGTGCCAGTGTAGCGGGTGGCAACACCGGGGAGCTGTTTTTT
TRBJ2-5,TRBD1,TRBV6-5,15,NA,CASNSGTGTSETQYF,TGTGCCAGCAACTCCGGGACAGGGACTTCCGAGACCCAGTACTTC
TRBJ2-1,TRBD2,TRBV18,16,NA,CASSVTSGGYSNEQFF,TGTGCCAGCTCCGTGACTAGCGGGGGCTACAGCAATGAGCAGTTCTTC
TRBJ2-3,TRBD1,TRBV7-9,15,NA,CASSFGTGATDTQYF,TGTGCCAGCAGCTTTGGGACAGGGGCCACAGATACGCAGTATTTT
TRBJ2-2,TRBD2,TRBV5-1,15,NA,CASSPAGLAPGELFF,TGCGCCAGCTCCCCAGCGGGACTAGCACCCGGGGAGCTGTTTTTT
TRBJ2-1,TRBD2,TRBV7-3,17,NA,CASSLKAAGGMYNEQFF,TGTGCCAGCAGCTTAAAGGCAGCGGGGGGGATGTACAATGAGCAGTTCTTC
TRBJ2-7,TRBD1,TRBV5-1,15,NA,CASSLETGASYEQYF,TGCGCCAGCAGCTTGGAGACAGGGGCATCCTACGAGCAGTACTTC
TRBJ1-2,NA,TRBV4-3,14,NA,CASSQGTVGYGYTF,TGCGCCAGCAGCCAAGGGACAGTGGGCTATGGCTACACCTTC
TRBJ2-1,TRBD2,TRBV5-4,17,NA,CASSLEAGGGSYNEQFF,TGTGCCAGCAGCTTGGAAGCGGGAGGTGGCTCCTACAATGAGCAGTTCTTC
TRBJ2-7,NA,TRBV2,12,NA,CASRQEAYEQYF,TGTGCCAGCAGGCAGGAGGCCTACGAGCAGTACTTC
TRBJ2-7,NA,TRBV7-2,12,NA,CASSPSSYEQYF,TGTGCCAGCAGCCCTAGCTCCTACGAGCAGTACTTC
TRBJ2-5,NA,TRBV30,16,NA,CAWSVNGIRVGETQYF,TGTGCCTGGAGTGTAAACGGGATAAGGGTTGGGGAGACCCAGTACTTC
TRBJ2-3,TRBD2,TRBV9,15,NA,CASSARLAGVDTQYF,TGTGCCAGCAGCGCCAGACTAGCGGGAGTCGATACGCAGTATTTT
TRBJ2-7,NA,TRBV5-4,16,NA,CASSSLIGTQVYEQYF,TGTGCCAGCAGCTCCCTAATCGGGACACAGGTTTACGAGCAGTACTTC
TRBJ2-7,TRBD1,TRBV7-2,15,NA,CASSADPTGLYEQYF,TGTGCCAGCAGCGCCGACCCGACAGGGCTCTACGAGCAGTACTTC
TRBJ1-5,NA,TRBV30,13,NA,CAWSDQANQPQHF,TGTGCCTGGAGTGATCAGGCAAATCAGCCCCAGCATTTT
TRBJ1-1,NA,TRBV5-1,17,once,CASSLDSRRAGNTEAFF,TGCGCCAGCAGCTTGGACAGCCGTCGCGCCGGGAACACTGAAGCTTTCTTT
TRBJ2-1,NA,TRBV7-9,14,NA,CASSPEAGDNEQFF,TGTGCCAGCAGCCCCGAAGCGGGTGACAATGAGCAGTTCTTC
TRBJ2-5,TRBD2,TRBV9,14,NA,CASSRAGGTGAQYF,TGTGCCAGCAGTCGAGCGGGAGGTACAGGGGCCCAGTACTTC
TRBJ1-1,NA,TRBV5-1,12,NA,CASSLTGTEAFF,TGCGCCAGCAGCTTGACCGGGACTGAAGCTTTCTTT
TRBJ2-7,TRBD1,TRBV18,15,NA,CASSPGTGGGYEQYF,TGTGCCAGCTCACCTGGGACAGGGGGCGGGTACGAGCAGTACTTC
TRBJ1-2,TRBD1,TRBV5-6,14,NA,CASNPGQGPYGYTF,TGTGCCAGCAACCCGGGACAGGGCCCTTATGGCTACACCTTC
TRBJ2-1,NA,TRBV19,15,NA,CASSIMSGPYNEQFF,TGTGCCAGTAGTATCATGAGCGGGCCCTACAATGAGCAGTTCTTC
TRBJ2-1,TRBD1,TRBV11-3,15,NA,CASSLSGQGGNEQFF,TGTGCCAGCAGCTTATCAGGACAGGGGGGGAATGAGCAGTTCTTC
TRBJ2-4,TRBD2,TRBV4-1,18,NA,CASSPAQLAGGPINIQYF,TGCGCCAGCAGTCCCGCCCAACTAGCGGGAGGGCCTATAAACATTCAGTACTTC
TRBJ1-5,NA,TRBV18,15,NA,CASSPENVANQPQHF,TGTGCCAGCTCACCAGAAAACGTAGCGAATCAGCCCCAGCATTTT